The 14 T cell receptor beta chains given below trace back to one sample, sequenced in a study of vaccination and CD4 T cells after COVID-19. Sequencing of the DNA from cultured CD4+ T cells was carried out with the Oncomine TCR Beta short-read assay. Via MiXCR, TCRdb re-called the PCR reads, giving one row per CDR3 protein. The sample comprises several thousand distinct CDR3 sequences, around 70% of which are singletons, and around 40% rests with the top ten. Treatment: approximately 9-day PBMC culture with coronavirus spike peptide pools or control peptides (ViraFEST assay). Antigen specificity for these receptors is unknown. Sequences were obtained from CD4+ T cells from blood, cultured in vitro. Every receptor here comes from a human donor who had recovered from COVID-19.

This clonotype was counted between two and nine times. Written as DNA, the CDR3 is TGTGCCGCACCTCCGGGTAGCTACACCTTC. Translation gives CAAPPGSYTF. The genes are TRBV27 and TRBJ1-2, with unresolved D. Germline lookup yields CDR1 MNHEY and CDR2 SMNVEV (reference sequence). The CDR3 is made up of 10 amino acids. V gave up 11 bases and J gave up 9 bases, with 13 bases separating them.

The rearrangement joins TRBV11-2 to TRBJ2-7; D possibly corresponds to TRBD1 (6 bases). The V end lost 1 base, the J end lost 6 bases, and 13 bases lay between the germline ends. Germline CDR1 reads SGHAT; CDR2 reads FQNNGV. CDR3 length equals 14 residues. The CDR3 sequence: CASSLAAGAGEQYF. The CDR3 nucleotides read TGTGCCAGCAGCTTAGCGGCAGGGGCCGGCGAGCAGTACTTC.

This clonotype was seen just once. V is TRBV20-1 and J is TRBJ2-3; 11 bases line up with TRBD2. CDR1 is DFQATT and CDR2 is SNEGSKA in the germline V gene (reference sequence). CDR3 length: 14 amino acids. With 5 bases clipped from V and 10 bases from J, the junction kept 11 bases outside the gene matches. In DNA form, the CDR3 reads TGCAGTGCTTTAACTAGCGGGGGCGCCTCATCGCAGTATTTT. Its translation is CSALTSGGASSQYF.

The chain carries TRBV19 and TRBJ2-7, with 7 bases aligning to TRBD1. CDR1 and CDR2 from the germline V gene are LNHDA and SQIVND (reference sequence). The ends lost 3 bases at V and 6 bases at J; junction bases unmatched: 5. This CDR3 is 13 amino acids long. CDR3 nucleotide sequence: TGTGCCAGTAGTATTGACAGGGACCGCGAGCAGTACTTC. This encodes CASSIDRDREQYF.

This clonotype has a handful of counts. CDR3 region: CASSKRQDSDYGYTF. The CDR3 DNA follows: TGTGCCAGTAGTAAACGACAGGATAGCGACTATGGCTACACCTTC. V and J are TRBV19 and TRBJ1-2, with a possible D match to TRBD1 (6 bases). Trimming removed 4 bases from V and 3 bases from J, with 15 bases in between. The CDR3 spans 15 residues. Germline CDR1 LNHDA, CDR2 SQIVND (reference sequence).

The chain uses TRBV6-2 or TRBV6-3 and TRBJ1-5, with TRBD1 identical over 8 bases. The CDR3 loop spans 14 amino acids. J gave up 2 bases and V 6 bases, and 3 bases lay outside the gene matches. The germline V gene has CDR1 MNHEY and CDR2 SVGEGT. The DNA of the CDR3 is TGTGCCAGCAGGTCGACAGGGGGCAATCAGCCCCAGCATTTT. It codes for CASRSTGGNQPQHF.

J is TRBJ2-7 and V is TRBV30; 9 bases are a match to TRBD1. Trimming removed 3 bases from V and 7 bases from J; junction bases left unmatched: 10. The germline CDR1 and CDR2 sequences are GTSNPN and SVGIG (reference sequence). This CDR3 contains 14 residues. The CDR3 bases are TGTGCCTGGAGGACCGGGACAGGGCCTAGGGAGCAGTACTTC. Protein sequence: CAWRTGTGPREQYF.

This clonotype has more than one count but fewer than ten. The chain employs TRBV20-1 and TRBJ1-1; D gene unclear. This CDR3 contains 14 residues. CDR1 is DFQATT and CDR2 is SNEGSKA in the germline V gene (reference sequence). Trimming pared 0 bases from V and 1 base from J, leaving 9 bases between. CDR3 protein: CSAREAVGNTEAFF. As DNA, the CDR3 is TGCAGTGCTAGAGAAGCGGTCGGGAACACTGAAGCTTTCTTT.

V gene TRBV6-5 combines with J gene TRBJ1-4; tentative D call: TRBD1 (5 bases). Germline loops: CDR1 MNHEY, CDR2 SVGAGI. The CDR3 has 16 amino acids. With 2 bases removed from V and 3 bases from J, the gap between germline ends came to 13 bases. CDR3: CASSYTGRQPNEKLFF. In DNA form, the CDR3 reads TGTGCCAGCAGTTACACCGGGCGACAGCCTAATGAAAAACTGTTTTTT.

This clonotype was seen a few times. The CDR3 sequence is CASSTTKGTEAFF. The CDR3 DNA sequence: TGTGCCAGTAGTACCACCAAGGGGACTGAAGCTTTCTTT. The V and J genes are TRBV19 and TRBJ1-1; the D gene is possibly TRBD1 (5 bases). This CDR3 comprises 13 residues. Germline CDR1 is LNHDA and CDR2 is SQIVND (reference sequence). Trimming stripped 4 bases from V and 5 bases from J, with 11 bases between.

The chain employs TRBV5-1 and TRBJ2-3; TRBD1 might be the D (5 bases). V gave up 0 bases and J gave up 6 bases, with 5 bases separating them. From germline, CDR1 is SGHRS and CDR2 YFSETQ. This CDR3 has 12 residues. CDR3 loop: CASSLEGDTQYF. CDR3 DNA: TGCGCCAGCAGCTTGGAGGGGGATACGCAGTATTTT.

The chain is built from TRBV20-1 and TRBJ1-5, with no clear D. The germline V and J ends were trimmed by 1 base and 10 bases, with 14 bases remaining between them. CDR3 length: 13 amino acids. CDR1 is DFQATT, CDR2 SNEGSKA, per germline (reference sequence). CDR3 amino acids: CSARGAGSGPQHF. CDR3 bases: TGCAGTGCTAGAGGCGCGGGGTCAGGACCCCAGCATTTT.

V usage is TRBV11-3 and J usage is TRBJ1-1; 8 bases are a match to TRBD1. The CDR3 is 14 residues long. Trimming at V came to 5 bases and at J to 1 base, leaving 3 bases not matched to a gene. Looked up from germline, CDR1 is SGHNT and CDR2 is YENEEA. The CDR3 nucleotides are TGTGCCAGCAGCCCCGGGACAGGGAACACTGAAGCTTTCTTT. Translated, it gives CASSPGTGNTEAFF.

V usage is TRBV20-1 and J usage is TRBJ1-2; no clear D. V lost 1 base to trimming and J lost 3 bases, with 6 bases between them. This CDR3 is built from 12 residues. From germline, CDR1 is DFQATT and CDR2 SNEGSKA (reference sequence). CDR3 in DNA: TGCAGTGCTAGAGGGAGGGACTATGGCTACACCTTC. It yields the protein CSARGRDYGYTF.